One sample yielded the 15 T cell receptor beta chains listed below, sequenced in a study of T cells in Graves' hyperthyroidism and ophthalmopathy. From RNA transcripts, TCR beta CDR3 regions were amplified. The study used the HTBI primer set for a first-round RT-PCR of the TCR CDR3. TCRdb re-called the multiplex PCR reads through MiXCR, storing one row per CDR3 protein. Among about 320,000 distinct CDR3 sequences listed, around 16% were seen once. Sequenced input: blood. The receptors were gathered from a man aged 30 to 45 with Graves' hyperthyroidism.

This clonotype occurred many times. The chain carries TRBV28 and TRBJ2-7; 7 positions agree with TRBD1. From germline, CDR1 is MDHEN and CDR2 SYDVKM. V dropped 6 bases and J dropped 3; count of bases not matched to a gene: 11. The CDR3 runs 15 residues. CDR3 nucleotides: TGTGCCAGCAGCCCCAAGGGACAGCTAAACTACGAGCAGTACTTC. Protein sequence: CASSPKGQLNYEQYF.

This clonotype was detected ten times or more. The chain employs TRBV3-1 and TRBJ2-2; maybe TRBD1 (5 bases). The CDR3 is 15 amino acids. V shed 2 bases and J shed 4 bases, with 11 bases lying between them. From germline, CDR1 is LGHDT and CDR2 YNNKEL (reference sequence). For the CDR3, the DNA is TGTGCCAGCAGCCAACGACAGTACCGCACCGGGGAGCTGTTTTTT. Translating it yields CASSQRQYRTGELFF.

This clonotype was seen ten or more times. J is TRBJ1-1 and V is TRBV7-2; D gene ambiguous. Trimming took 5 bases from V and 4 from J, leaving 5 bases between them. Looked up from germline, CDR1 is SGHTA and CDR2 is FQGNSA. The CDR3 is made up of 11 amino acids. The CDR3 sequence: CASSSVTEAFF. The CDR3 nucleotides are TGTGCCAGCAGCAGTGTCACTGAAGCTTTCTTT.

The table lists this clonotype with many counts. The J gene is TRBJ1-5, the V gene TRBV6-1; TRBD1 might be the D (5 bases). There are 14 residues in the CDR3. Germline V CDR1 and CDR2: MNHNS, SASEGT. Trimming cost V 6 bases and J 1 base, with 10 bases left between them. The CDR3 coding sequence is TGTGCCAGCAGGGGTAGGGACAGCAATCAGCCCCAGCATTTT. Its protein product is CASRGRDSNQPQHF.

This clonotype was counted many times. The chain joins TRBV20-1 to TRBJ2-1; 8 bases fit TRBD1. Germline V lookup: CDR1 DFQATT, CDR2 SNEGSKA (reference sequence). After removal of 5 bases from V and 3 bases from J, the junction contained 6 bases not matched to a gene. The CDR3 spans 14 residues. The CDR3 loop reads CSAQDRVNYNEQFF. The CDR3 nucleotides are TGCAGTGCTCAGGACAGGGTTAACTACAATGAGCAGTTCTTC.

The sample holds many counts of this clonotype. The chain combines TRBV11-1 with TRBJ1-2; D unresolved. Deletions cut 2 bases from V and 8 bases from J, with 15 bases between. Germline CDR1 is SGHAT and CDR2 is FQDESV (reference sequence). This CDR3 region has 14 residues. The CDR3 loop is CASSLKASALGYTF. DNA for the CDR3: TGTGCCAGCAGCTTAAAGGCCAGCGCCTTAGGCTACACCTTC.

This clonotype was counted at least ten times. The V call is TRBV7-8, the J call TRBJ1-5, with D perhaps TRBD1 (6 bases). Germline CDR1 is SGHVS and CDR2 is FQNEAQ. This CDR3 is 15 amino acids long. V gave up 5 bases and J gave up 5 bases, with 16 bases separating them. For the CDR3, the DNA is TGTGCCAGCAGCCCTAGGGGGGTACCTTATCAGCCCCAGCATTTT. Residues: CASSPRGVPYQPQHF.

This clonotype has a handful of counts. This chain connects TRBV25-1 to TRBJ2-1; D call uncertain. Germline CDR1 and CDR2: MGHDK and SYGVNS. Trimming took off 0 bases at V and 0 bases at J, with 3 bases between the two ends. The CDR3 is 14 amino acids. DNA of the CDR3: TGTGCCAGCAGTGAATACAACTCCTACAATGAGCAGTTCTTC. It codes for CASSEYNSYNEQFF.

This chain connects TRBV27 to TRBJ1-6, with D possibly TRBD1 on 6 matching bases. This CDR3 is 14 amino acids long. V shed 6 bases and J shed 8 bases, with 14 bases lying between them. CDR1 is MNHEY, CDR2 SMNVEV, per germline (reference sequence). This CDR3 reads CASRFRGIYSPLHF. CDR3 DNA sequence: TGTGCCAGCAGGTTCAGGGGAATTTATTCACCCCTCCACTTT.

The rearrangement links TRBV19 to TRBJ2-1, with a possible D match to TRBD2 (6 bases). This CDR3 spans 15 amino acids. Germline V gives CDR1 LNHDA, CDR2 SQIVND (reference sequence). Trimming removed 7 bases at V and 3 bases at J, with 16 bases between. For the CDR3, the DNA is TGTGCCAGTATCTTCGGCGGGGCTTGCTACAATGAGCAGTTCTTC. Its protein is CASIFGGACYNEQFF.

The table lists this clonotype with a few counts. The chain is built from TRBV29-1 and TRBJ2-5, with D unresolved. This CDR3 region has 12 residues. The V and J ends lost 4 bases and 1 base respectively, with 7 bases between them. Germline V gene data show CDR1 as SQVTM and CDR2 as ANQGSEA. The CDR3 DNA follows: TGCAGCGTTGTACTTTCCCAAGAGACCCAGTACTTC. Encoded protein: CSVVLSQETQYF.

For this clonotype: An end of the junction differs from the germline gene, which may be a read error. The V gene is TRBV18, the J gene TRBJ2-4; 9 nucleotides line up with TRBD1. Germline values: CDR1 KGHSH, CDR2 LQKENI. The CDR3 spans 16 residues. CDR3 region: CASSPGQGKAKKIQYF. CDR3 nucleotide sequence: TGTGCCAGCTCTCCGGGACAGGGCAAAGCCAAAAAGATTCAGTACTTC.

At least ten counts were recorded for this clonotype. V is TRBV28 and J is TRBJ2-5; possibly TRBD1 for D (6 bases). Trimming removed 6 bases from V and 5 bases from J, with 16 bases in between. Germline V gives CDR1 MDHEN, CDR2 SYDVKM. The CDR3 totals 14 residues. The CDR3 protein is CASRGGRDAETQYF. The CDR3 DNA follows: TGTGCCAGCAGAGGGGGACGGGATGCCGAGACCCAGTACTTC.

CDR3 in amino acids: CSAGLTDYEQYF. DNA for the CDR3: TGCAGCGCCGGCCTAACCGACTACGAGCAGTACTTC. The chain links TRBV29-1 to TRBJ2-7; D is unresolved. V lost 7 bases, J lost 3 bases, and 13 bases lay in between. Per the germline V gene, CDR1 is SQVTM and CDR2 is ANQGSEA. This CDR3 comprises 12 residues.

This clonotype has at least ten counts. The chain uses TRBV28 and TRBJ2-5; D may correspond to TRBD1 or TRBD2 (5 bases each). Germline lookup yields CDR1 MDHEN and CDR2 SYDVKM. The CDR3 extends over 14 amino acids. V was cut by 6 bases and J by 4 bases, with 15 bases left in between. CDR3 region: CASRGTGKVETQYF. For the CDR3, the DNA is TGTGCCAGCAGGGGGACGGGAAAGGTAGAGACCCAGTACTTC. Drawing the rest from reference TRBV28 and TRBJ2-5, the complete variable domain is DVKVTQSSRYLVKRTGEKVFLECVQDMDHENMFWYRQDPGLGLRLIYFSYDVKMKEKGDIPEGYSVSREKKERFSLILESASTNQTSMYLCASRGTGKVETQYFGPGTRLLVL.